The next 6 T cell receptor beta chains were all read from a single sample in a study of molecular identifiers for immune sequencing clone quantification. TCRdb itself ran the PCR reads through MiXCR, one entry per CDR3 protein. Altogether 90,000 to 120,000 distinct CDR3 sequences are present, roughly a third being singletons, with the ten largest covering around 4%. The sequenced sample was naive CD8+ T cells from blood, with Jurkat cell RNA spiked in. This sample's subset: FACS-sorted CD8+CD4-CCR7+CD45RA+ naive T cells. The receptors were gathered from a human donor in good health. Some libraries in this study had Jurkat cell RNA spiked in.

The chain combines TRBV5-6 with TRBJ2-3; 10 bases are a match to TRBD2. The ends lost 0 bases at V and 4 bases at J; junction bases unmatched: 14. CDR3 length equals 19 residues. Germline CDR1 is SGHDT and CDR2 is YYEEEE. CDR3 DNA sequence: TGTGCCAGCAGCTTGGGGGTAGTTTCGGCTAGCGGGAGCCCAGATACGCAGTATTTT. It translates to CASSLGVVSASGSPDTQYF.

This clonotype showed up many times. V usage is TRBV6-5 and J usage is TRBJ2-7, with TRBD2 matching 7 bases. Germline loops: CDR1 MNHEY, CDR2 SVGAGI. CDR3 length equals 14 residues. The J segment lost 5 bases and the V segment lost 2 bases, leaving 6 bases of the junction unmatched. For the CDR3, the DNA is TGTGCCAGCAGTTACAGGCGGGAGAGGGACGAGCAGTACTTC. This codes for CASSYRRERDEQYF.

This sequence joins TRBV20-1 and TRBJ2-3; D not certain. Trimming stripped 3 bases from V and 5 bases from J, with 12 bases between. The CDR3 consists of 13 residues. In germline, CDR1 is DFQATT, CDR2 SNEGSKA (reference sequence). CDR3 protein: CSAREPAGDTQYF. CDR3 DNA sequence: TGCAGTGCTAGGGAGCCAGCAGGAGATACGCAGTATTTT.

This clonotype was counted at least ten times. The chain is built from TRBV6-5 and TRBJ2-1, with 8 bases lining up with TRBD1. Germline CDR1 MNHEY, CDR2 SVGAGI. Trimming removed 4 bases from V and 10 bases from J; junction bases left unmatched: 3. This CDR3 has 12 amino acids. The CDR3, as DNA: TGTGCCAGCAGTTTCGACAGGGGAGAGCAGTTCTTC. Translated: CASSFDRGEQFF.

The chain uses TRBV20-1 and TRBJ2-7; D ambiguous. Germline V gives CDR1 DFQATT, CDR2 SNEGSKA (reference sequence). The CDR3 length is 14 residues. V was shortened by 8 bases and J by 1 base, with 18 bases between the two germline ends. For the CDR3, the DNA is TGCAGTCCTAAGGGTCCCATAAGGTCCTACGAGCAGTACTTC. Its translation is CSPKGPIRSYEQYF.

The table lists this clonotype with many counts. V gene TRBV20-1 combines with J gene TRBJ2-7; TRBD1 or TRBD2 may be the D gene (7 bases each). With 3 bases removed from V and 5 bases from J, the gap between germline ends came to 14 bases. Per germline, CDR1 DFQATT and CDR2 SNEGSKA (reference sequence). There are 13 residues in the CDR3. The CDR3 is CSASNPGGDEQYF. The CDR3 nucleotides read TGCAGTGCTAGTAATCCAGGGGGGGACGAGCAGTACTTC.